The clone carrying this T cell receptor beta chain was picked up a small number of times. This record comes from a study of human T cells and chemical hapten exposure. Regarding time point: patch test 1, 2 weeks after DPC sensitization. Regarding treatment: therapeutic diphenylcyclopropenone sensitization with weekly scalp DPC. Total RNA was isolated from whole blood that had not been fractionated. TCRdb ran MiXCR on the RACE reads and lists one entry per CDR3 protein. This repertoire shows more than 100,000 distinct CDR3 sequences, about 13% found once; its top ten account for less than 0.95%. The V end was cut by 6 bases, the J end by 4 bases, with 18 bases between. Germline loops: CDR1 LGHDT, CDR2 YNNKEL (reference sequence). The CDR3 is made up of 15 amino acids.

Sequences were derived from whole blood, sampled in connection with sensitization to the hapten diphenylcyclopropenone (DPC). This sequence joins TRBV3-1 and TRBJ1-1; D is possibly TRBD1 (5 bases). This TCR derives from a young man with alopecia areata. Some clones in this sample may be carry-over from other donors' samples. This CDR3 reads CASRLPLHRITEAFF. The CDR3 DNA reads TGTGCCAGCAGGCTACCCTTACACAGGATCACTGAAGCTTTCTTT.